This is a list of T cell receptor beta chains from one sample in a study of beta chain features in type 1 diabetes. The method was immunoSEQ multiplex PCR; TCRdb's version includes in-frame clones alone and lacks a portion of them. The table has more than 350,000 clones, 9.5% to 12% seen once. Sample: naive CD4+ T cells from blood. The receptors here all came from a woman in her late teens or twenties in good health. Each CDR3 is given with its conserved first and last residue. D genes are given only for firm matches. Where a row states a size, it is once, few, many or the class of an expanded clone; other rows omit it.

length,D,J,size,V,DNA,CDR3
16,-,TRBJ1-4,few,TRBV25-1,TGTGCCAGCAGTTCAGGAGGACAGTTTGTGGGTGAAAAACTGTTTTTT,CASSSGGQFVGEKLFF
13,-,TRBJ2-1,few,TRBV7-3,TGTGCCAGCAGTAGTCAGGGCCGAAATGAGCAGTTCTTC,CASSSQGRNEQFF
17,-,TRBJ2-3,-,TRBV28,TGTGCCAGCAGTCAGAGTGGGCGGGGGCCCGTGACAGATACGCAGTATTTT,CASSQSGRGPVTDTQYF
17,-,TRBJ2-3,few,TRBV29-1,TGCAGCGTTACTGAGCCATCAGGGGCCACTAGCACAGATACGCAGTATTTT,CSVTEPSGATSTDTQYF
14,-,TRBJ1-5,-,TRBV2,TGTGCCAGCAAGCTAGCCCTGGGCAATCAGCCCCAGCATTTT,CASKLALGNQPQHF
14,-,TRBJ2-3,-,TRBV27,TGTGCCAGCAGTCCCACCCGACCACACCATACGCAGTATTTT,CASSPTRPHHTQYF
14,TRBD2,TRBJ2-7,few,TRBV7-9,TGTGCCAGCAGCTCCCTAAGCGGGACGTACGAGCAGTACTTC,CASSSLSGTYEQYF
13,-,TRBJ2-1,-,TRBV7-2,TGTGCCAGCCGGGACACCCAATACAATGAGCAGTTCTTC,CASRDTQYNEQFF
12,-,TRBJ1-2,few,TRBV30,TGTGCCTGGAGCATACAGCTCTATGGCTACACCTTC,CAWSIQLYGYTF
14,-,TRBJ2-5,few,TRBV4-2,TGTGCCAGCAGCCCACGGGCAGGGAGGGAGACCCAGTACTTC,CASSPRAGRETQYF
17,TRBD1,TRBJ1-6,few,TRBV7-8,TGTGCCAGCAGCTTAGCGCAGGGGACAGGGGAAGGTTCACCCCTCCACTTT,CASSLAQGTGEGSPLHF
14,-,TRBJ1-4,-,TRBV6-6,TGTGCCAGCAGTTACTCAGGACAGTCAGGAAAACTGTTTTTT,CASSYSGQSGKLFF
12,-,TRBJ1-4,few,TRBV21-1,TGTGCCAGCACCGCTCGAAATGAAAAACTGTTTTTT,CASTARNEKLFF
12,TRBD2,TRBJ2-7,few,TRBV2,TGTGCCAGCATCGGACTAGTCCGCGAGCAGTACTTC,CASIGLVREQYF
16,-,TRBJ2-3,few,TRBV21-1,TGTGCCAGCAGCGTGGGACACCCTACGGGCACAGATACGCAGTATTTT,CASSVGHPTGTDTQYF
15,TRBD2,TRBJ2-7,many,TRBV13,TGTGCCAGCAGCTTAGGAACTAGCGGGAACTACGAGCAGTACTTC,CASSLGTSGNYEQYF
14,-,TRBJ2-5,-,TRBV5-4,TGTGCCAGCAGCCCCGGACGGGGTGGAGAGACCCAGTACTTC,CASSPGRGGETQYF
10,-,TRBJ1-2,few,TRBV7-9,TGTGCCAGCGGGGAATGGGGCTACACCTTC,CASGEWGYTF
14,-,TRBJ2-3,few,TRBV2,TGTGCCAGCAGTGACGCGGGCCTGACAGATACGCAGTATTTT,CASSDAGLTDTQYF
14,-,TRBJ2-3,-,TRBV4-3,TGCGCCAGCAGCCAAGATGTTAGCACAGATACGCAGTATTTT,CASSQDVSTDTQYF
12,-,TRBJ2-1,-,TRBV30,TGTGCCTGGAGTGTCATCATCAATGAGCAGTTCTTC,CAWSVIINEQFF
16,-,TRBJ2-3,-,TRBV10-3,TGTGCCATCAGTGTCACTCTGGTGCTCGGCACAGATACGCAGTATTTT,CAISVTLVLGTDTQYF
13,-,TRBJ1-2,few,TRBV14,TGTGCCAGCAGCCAGCTCCGTTTGGATGGCTACACCTTC,CASSQLRLDGYTF
14,TRBD1,TRBJ2-3,few,TRBV28,TGTGCCAGCAGGAGGACAGGGGGCACGGATACGCAGTATTTT,CASRRTGGTDTQYF
16,-,TRBJ1-4,-,TRBV15,TGTGCCACCAGCACAATTATGATAAGACGGAATGAAAAACTGTTTTTT,CATSTIMIRRNEKLFF
18,TRBD1,TRBJ1-5,few,TRBV4-3,TGCGCCAGCAGCCAAGATAATATAGGGACAGGGGGCTATCAGCCCCAGCATTTT,CASSQDNIGTGGYQPQHF
14,-,TRBJ1-5,few,TRBV5-6,TGTGCCAGCAGCTTTCTACAGGGAAGAGGGTCCCAGCATTTT,CASSFLQGRGSQHF
17,TRBD2,TRBJ2-5,-,TRBV29-1,TGCAGCGTTGACCGGCGGGAGGGCCCCCTCAGAGAAGAGACCCAGTACTTC,CSVDRREGPLREETQYF
15,-,TRBJ1-6,few,TRBV18,TGTGCCAGCTCCACCACGGGACTGCTAAATTCACCCCTCCACTTT,CASSTTGLLNSPLHF
17,TRBD2,TRBJ2-1,few,TRBV7-8,TGTGCCAGCAGCTTAGTACTAGCGGGAGGGCCTGGGAATGAGCAGTTCTTC,CASSLVLAGGPGNEQFF
15,-,TRBJ1-4,-,TRBV15,TGTGCCACCAGCAGAGAACGGGGATTTTATGAAAAACTGTTTTTT,CATSRERGFYEKLFF
13,-,TRBJ1-5,-,TRBV7-9,TGTGCCAGCACCCGCAGTAGCAATCAGCCCCAGCATTTT,CASTRSSNQPQHF
14,-,TRBJ2-2,few,TRBV5-1,TGCGCCAGCGCCCCAGATCCCGGGTCCGGGGAGCTGTTTTTT,CASAPDPGSGELFF
15,TRBD2,TRBJ2-1,once,TRBV30,TGTGCCTGGAGTGTTGGGCTAGCGGGAGCCGGTGAGCAGTTCTTC,CAWSVGLAGAGEQFF
15,-,TRBJ2-3,few,TRBV6-1,TGTGCCAGCAGTGAAGCGGTTGCGGGAATAGATACGCAGTATTTT,CASSEAVAGIDTQYF
15,TRBD1,TRBJ1-5,-,TRBV7-2,TGTGCCAGCAGCTTGGGTGGGACAGGGGGTCAGCCCCAGCATTTT,CASSLGGTGGQPQHF
14,TRBD1,TRBJ1-2,few,TRBV19,TGTGCCAGTAGCCATCAGACAGGGCAAGATGGCTACACCTTC,CASSHQTGQDGYTF
15,-,TRBJ2-2,few,TRBV18,TGTGCCAGCTCATCTAGGACAGCACCCACCGGGGAGCTGTTTTTT,CASSSRTAPTGELFF
13,-,TRBJ1-4,-,TRBV6-5,TGTGCCAGCAGTTACTCAAGGGATGAAAAACTGTTTTTT,CASSYSRDEKLFF
15,TRBD1,TRBJ1-4,few,TRBV7-2,TGTGCCAGCAGCTTAGCCGGGACAGGGTATGAAAAACTGTTTTTT,CASSLAGTGYEKLFF
15,TRBD1,TRBJ2-1,-,TRBV7-9,TGTGCCAGCAGCTGGCGGGACAGGGCAGGGCATGAGCAGTTCTTC,CASSWRDRAGHEQFF
10,-,TRBJ1-1,-,TRBV20-1,TGCAGTGCTGTGAACACTGAAGCTTTCTTT,CSAVNTEAFF